This T cell receptor (beta chain) stems from a study of blood T cell repertoires in COVID-19. Study-level background: Some COVID-19 samples were acute and others convalescent; all came from the United States, Italy and Spain. From T cells, B-cell-depleted T cells, or PBMCs came the material, which was cDNA or gDNA.

Under the authors' procedure: It was from reference gene primer amplification that nucleated cell counts were estimated. Libraries were prepared by immunoSEQ multiplex PCR; TCRdb keeps only in-frame clonotypes and omits some of them. The DNA was the basis for D and trimming; V, J and clone size are from that table. This table has 45,000 to 70,000 clones, 81% appearing once. This CDR3 has 10 amino acids. CDR1 and CDR2 from the germline V gene are LNHDA and SQIVND (reference sequence). The sequenced sample was peripheral blood. The clonotype comes from an elderly woman with active or convalescent COVID-19. The chain joins TRBV19 to TRBJ1-5, with D unclear. CDR3 sequence reads: CAGGLQPQHF. DNA of the CDR3: TGTGCGGGAGGCCTGCAGCCCCAGCATTTT.